These 23 T cell receptor beta chains share one sample of origin, sequenced in a study of blood T cell repertoires in COVID-19 (dated by TCRdb to the early 2020s). Library method: the immunoSEQ multiplex PCR assay. Entries here come from immuneACCESS through TCRdb and include only in-frame sequences with V and J called. Some clones fail to appear in such tables; in the studies checked, an unresolved V gene covers under half of the shortfall, and the cause of the remainder is unknown. In this sample the table shows around 45,000 clones, over 85% of which occur a single time. The ten top clones hold 10% to 15% of the sample. Sequenced material: peripheral blood. The receptors here all came from a man older than 75 with acute or convalescent COVID-19.

V usage is TRBV19 and J usage is TRBJ1-5; D possibly corresponds to TRBD1 (5 bases). This CDR3 comprises 16 residues. Trimming removed 3 bases at V and 1 base at J, with 13 bases between. Germline CDR1 is LNHDA and CDR2 is SQIVND (reference sequence). CDR3 sequence (DNA): TGTGCCAGTAGTATCGGTGTAGGGGTAAGCAATCAGCCCCAGCATTTT. Its translation is CASSIGVGVSNQPQHF. Filled out from reference TRBV19 and TRBJ1-5, the complete variable domain reads DGGITQSPKYLFRKEGQNVTLSCEQNLNHDAMYWYRQDPGQGLRLIYYSQIVNDFQKGDIAEGYSVSREKKESFPLTVTSAQKNPTAFYLCASSIGVGVSNQPQHFGDGTRLSIL.

The CDR3 DNA sequence: TGTGCCAGCAGCTTACAGGGTTCGGGGCCCCAGCATTTT. This codes for CASSLQGSGPQHF. The chain couples TRBV5-6 to TRBJ1-5, with D possibly TRBD1 on 6 matching bases. V dropped 2 bases and J dropped 9 bases, with 12 bases sitting between them. The CDR3 extends over 13 amino acids. Germline CDR1 reads SGHDT; CDR2 reads YYEEEE.

The V call is TRBV10-2, the J call TRBJ1-5; D may be TRBD1 (6 bases). The CDR3 is 13 residues long. Germline loops: CDR1 WSHSY, CDR2 SAAADI. Trimming pared 1 base from V and 5 bases from J, leaving 6 bases between. CDR3 coding DNA: TGCGCCAGCAGTGAGTACAGGGATCAGCCCCAGCATTTT. Translated, it gives CASSEYRDQPQHF.

This chain uses TRBV28 with TRBJ2-5; 10 bases fit TRBD2. The length of the CDR3 is 12 residues. J was trimmed by 14 bases and V by 7 bases; bases with no gene match: 10. Germline lookup yields CDR1 MDHEN and CDR2 SYDVKM. For the CDR3, the DNA is TGTGCCAGCAAAGGGCGGACTAGCGGATCTTACTTC. Amino acids: CASKGRTSGSYF.

The gene calls are TRBV19 and TRBJ1-3; 7 bases align to TRBD1. V gave up 6 bases and J gave up 4 bases; unmatched junction bases: 9. Germline V gives CDR1 LNHDA, CDR2 SQIVND (reference sequence). The CDR3 runs to 15 residues. This chain's CDR3 is CASRTQGHSGNTIYF. For the CDR3, the DNA is TGTGCCAGTAGAACACAGGGGCATTCCGGAAACACCATATATTTT.

The genes are TRBV5-1 and TRBJ2-1; 10 bases match TRBD1. CDR3 length: 16 amino acids. V was pared by 5 bases and J by 9 bases, with 14 bases of the junction left unmatched. Germline V gives CDR1 SGHRS, CDR2 YFSETQ. CDR3 loop: CASRVGVQTGGGEQFF. CDR3 bases: TGCGCCAGCAGGGTCGGTGTCCAGACAGGGGGCGGTGAGCAGTTCTTC.

V usage is TRBV30 and J usage is TRBJ2-7, with TRBD1 identical over 9 bases. Germline-derived CDR1 and CDR2 are GTSNPN and SVGIG (reference sequence). This CDR3 spans 15 amino acids. With 0 bases clipped from V and 2 bases from J, the junction kept 5 bases outside the gene matches. CDR3 bases: TGTGCCTGGAGTGTGTGGGACAGGGACCCCTACGAGCAGTACTTC. Protein sequence: CAWSVWDRDPYEQYF.

This sequence joins TRBV11-2 and TRBJ1-5, with 7 bases fitting TRBD1. With V trimmed by 0 bases and J by 5 bases, 7 bases remained unmatched. This CDR3 has 16 residues. Germline loops: CDR1 SGHAT, CDR2 FQNNGV. The CDR3 sequence is CASSLEPRTGDQPQHF. The CDR3 coding sequence is TGTGCCAGCAGCTTAGAACCCCGGACAGGTGATCAGCCCCAGCATTTT.

This rearrangement joins TRBV11-2 to TRBJ2-3; 8 positions agree with TRBD2. V was clipped by 2 bases and J by 4 bases; unmatched bases: 8. CDR3 size: 16 residues. Looked up from germline, CDR1 is SGHAT and CDR2 is FQNNGV. The CDR3 sequence is CASSLTGGLVPDTQYF. DNA for the CDR3: TGTGCCAGCAGCTTAACGGGGGGGCTGGTTCCAGATACGCAGTATTTT.

J is TRBJ2-1 and V is TRBV5-5; possibly TRBD1 for D (6 bases). Trimming took 6 bases from V and 3 from J, leaving 10 bases between them. CDR1 SGHKS and CDR2 YYEKEE come from the germline V gene (reference sequence). The CDR3 covers 13 residues. CDR3 loop: CASTRGGYNEQFF. CDR3 DNA: TGTGCCAGCACCCGAGGGGGCTACAATGAGCAGTTCTTC.

The chain has TRBV28 and TRBJ2-7; 8 positions agree with TRBD1. The ends lost 4 bases at V and 4 bases at J; junction bases unmatched: 9. From germline, CDR1 is MDHEN and CDR2 SYDVKM. The CDR3 spans 15 residues. CDR3 nucleotide sequence: TGTGCCAGCAGTTCCCACCCAGGGGGCCGATACGAGCAGTACTTC. Translated: CASSSHPGGRYEQYF.

The chain links TRBV27 to TRBJ2-2; tentative D call: TRBD2 (5 bases). With 0 bases removed from V and 7 bases from J, the gap between germline ends came to 9 bases. This CDR3 has 14 residues. Germline V gene data show CDR1 as MNHEY and CDR2 as SMNVEV (reference sequence). CDR3 amino acids: CASSLSRGFGELFF. CDR3 sequence (DNA): TGTGCCAGCAGTTTATCGAGAGGGTTCGGGGAGCTGTTTTTT.

V and J are TRBV5-1 and TRBJ2-2, with D possibly TRBD1 on 5 matching bases. Per germline, CDR1 SGHRS and CDR2 YFSETQ. The CDR3 contains 16 residues. Trimming pared 0 bases from V and 3 bases from J, leaving 12 bases between. The CDR3 DNA follows: TGCGCCAGCAGCTTGGATGGGCGACAGTACACCGGGGAGCTGTTTTTT. Its translation: CASSLDGRQYTGELFF.

CDR3 DNA sequence: TGTGCCAGCAGTGAAGCCCGACTAGCGGGGGGACAAGATACGCAGTATTTT. Translated: CASSEARLAGGQDTQYF. The chain uses TRBV6-1 and TRBJ2-3; 13 bases line up with TRBD2. V lost 0 bases to trimming and J lost 5 bases; unmatched junction nucleotides: 5. The CDR3 runs 17 residues. Germline-derived CDR1 and CDR2 are MNHNS and SASEGT.

The chain links TRBV15 to TRBJ1-1; D not resolved. Trimming removed 1 base at V and 10 bases at J, with 16 bases between. The CDR3 is 14 residues long. Germline V CDR1 and CDR2: LNHNV, YYDKDF (reference sequence). The CDR3 is CATSRAPDGSGAFF. The CDR3 DNA is TGTGCCACCAGCAGAGCCCCCGACGGGAGCGGAGCTTTCTTT.

V usage is TRBV15 and J usage is TRBJ1-4, with D tentatively TRBD1 (5 bases). The V end was cut by 4 bases, the J end by 5 bases, with 17 bases between. CDR1 and CDR2 (germline): LNHNV, YYDKDF (reference sequence). The CDR3 has 16 residues. CDR3 amino acids: CATSTSRYRPNEKLFF. The CDR3 DNA reads as TGTGCCACCAGCACCTCAAGATACAGGCCGAATGAAAAACTGTTTTTT.

J is TRBJ2-1 and V is TRBV19; 7 bases line up with TRBD1. From germline, CDR1 is LNHDA and CDR2 SQIVND (reference sequence). The V and J ends lost 1 base and 2 bases, in that order; junction bases with no gene match: 5. The CDR3 length is 16 residues. As DNA, the CDR3 is TGTGCCAGTAGTATAGTAACAGGGGTTCCCTACAATGAGCAGTTCTTC. As protein: CASSIVTGVPYNEQFF.

In its sample, this clone was seen a few times. The V gene is TRBV24-1, the J gene TRBJ1-5, with D unresolved. The V gene lost 3 bases and the J gene lost 7 bases, with 12 bases spanning the gap. Germline CDR1 and CDR2: KGHDR and SFDVKD. The CDR3 consists of 14 residues. CDR3 DNA sequence: TGTGCCACCAGTGATGGACGGACGGGACAGCCCCAGCATTTT. As protein: CATSDGRTGQPQHF.

The CDR3, as DNA: TGTGCCATCAGTGAGTCCTGGGACAGGGGCGAGCAGTACTTC. Amino acids: CAISESWDRGEQYF. The chain has TRBV10-3 and TRBJ2-7; 10 bases agree with TRBD1. The CDR3 has 14 amino acids. Germline CDR1 is ENHRY and CDR2 is SYGVKD. J was trimmed by 6 bases and V by 0 bases; bases with no gene match: 2.

This sequence joins TRBV27 and TRBJ2-7; tentative D call: TRBD2 (6 bases). CDR1 is MNHEY and CDR2 is SMNVEV in the germline V gene (reference sequence). The germline V and J ends were trimmed by 3 bases and 2 bases, with 14 bases remaining between them. The CDR3 is 15 residues long. CDR3 in DNA: TGTGCCAGCAGTTTGGGGGTGGACTACGCCTACGAGCAGTACTTC. Its translation is CASSLGVDYAYEQYF.

Here the CDR3 DNA reads TGCGCCAGCAGCTCGGACAGGGGGAACTATGGCTACACCTTC. Its translation: CASSSDRGNYGYTF. This chain links TRBV5-1 with TRBJ1-2; TRBD1 agrees at 10 bases. With V trimmed by 3 bases and J by 2 bases, 1 base remained unmatched. The CDR3 has 14 residues. The germline gives CDR1 SGHRS, CDR2 YFSETQ.

V gene TRBV21-1 combines with J gene TRBJ2-1; TRBD1, the table's D call, lacks a check against the DNA. TRBV21-1 constitutes a pseudogene. The CDR3 length is 15 residues. This chain's CDR3 is CASSKVADRDNEQFF. Here the CDR3 DNA reads TGTGCCAGCAGCAAAGTGGCAGACAGGGACAATGAGCAGTTCTTC.

The rearrangement uses TRBV7-8 and TRBJ2-5, with TRBD2 as a possible D gene (5 bases). The CDR3 covers 13 residues. The germline V gene encodes CDR1 SGHVS and CDR2 FQNEAQ. V lost 1 base and J lost 7, with 10 bases in between. CDR3 sequence reads: CASSLVVEGTQYF. CDR3 in DNA: TGTGCCAGCAGCTTAGTGGTCGAGGGGACCCAGTACTTC.